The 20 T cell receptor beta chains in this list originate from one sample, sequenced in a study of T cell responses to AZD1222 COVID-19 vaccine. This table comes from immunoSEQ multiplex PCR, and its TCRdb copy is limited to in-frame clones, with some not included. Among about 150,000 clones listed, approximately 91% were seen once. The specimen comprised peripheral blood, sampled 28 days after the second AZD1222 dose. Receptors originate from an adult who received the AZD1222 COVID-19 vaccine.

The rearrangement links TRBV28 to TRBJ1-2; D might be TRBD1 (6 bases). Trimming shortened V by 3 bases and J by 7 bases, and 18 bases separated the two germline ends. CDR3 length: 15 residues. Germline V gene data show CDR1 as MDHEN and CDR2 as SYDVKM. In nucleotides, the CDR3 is TGTGCCAGCAGTTTGGGACAACGGGTCCTGGGTGGCTACACCTTC. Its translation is CASSLGQRVLGGYTF.

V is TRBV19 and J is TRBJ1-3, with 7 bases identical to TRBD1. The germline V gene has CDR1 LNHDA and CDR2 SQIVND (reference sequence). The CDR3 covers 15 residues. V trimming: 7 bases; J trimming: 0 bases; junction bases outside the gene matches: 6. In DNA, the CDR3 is TGTGCCAGTAAAAGAGGGGGCGACTCTGGAAACACCATATATTTT. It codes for CASKRGGDSGNTIYF.

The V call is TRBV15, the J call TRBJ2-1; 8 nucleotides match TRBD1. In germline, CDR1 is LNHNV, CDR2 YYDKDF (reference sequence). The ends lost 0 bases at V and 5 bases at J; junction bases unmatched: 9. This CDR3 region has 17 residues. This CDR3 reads CATSRDVGLTGDNEQFF. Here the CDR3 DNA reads TGTGCCACCAGCAGAGACGTTGGACTGACAGGGGACAATGAGCAGTTCTTC.

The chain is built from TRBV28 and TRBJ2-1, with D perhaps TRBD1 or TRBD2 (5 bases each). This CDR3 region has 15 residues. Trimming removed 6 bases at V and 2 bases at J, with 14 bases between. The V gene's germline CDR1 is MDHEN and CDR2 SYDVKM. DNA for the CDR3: TGTGCCAGCAGGCCCCACTCGGGACCCTACAATGAGCAGTTCTTC. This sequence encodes CASRPHSGPYNEQFF. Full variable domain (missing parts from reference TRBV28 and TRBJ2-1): DVKVTQSSRYLVKRTGEKVFLECVQDMDHENMFWYRQDPGLGLRLIYFSYDVKMKEKGDIPEGYSVSREKKERFSLILESASTNQTSMYLCASRPHSGPYNEQFFGPGTRLTVL.

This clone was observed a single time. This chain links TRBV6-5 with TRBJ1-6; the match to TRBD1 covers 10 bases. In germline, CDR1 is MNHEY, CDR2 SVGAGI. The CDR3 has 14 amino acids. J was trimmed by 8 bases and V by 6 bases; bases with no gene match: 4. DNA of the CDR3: TGTGCCAGCAGCTTCGGGACAGGGGATTCACCCCTCCACTTT. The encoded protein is CASSFGTGDSPLHF.

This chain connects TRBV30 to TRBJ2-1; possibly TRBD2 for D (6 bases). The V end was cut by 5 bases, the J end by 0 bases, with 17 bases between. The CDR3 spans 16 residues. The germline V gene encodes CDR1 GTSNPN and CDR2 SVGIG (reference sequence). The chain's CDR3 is CAWGGTSVDSYNEQFF. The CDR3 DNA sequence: TGTGCCTGGGGCGGGACTTCGGTCGACTCCTACAATGAGCAGTTCTTC.

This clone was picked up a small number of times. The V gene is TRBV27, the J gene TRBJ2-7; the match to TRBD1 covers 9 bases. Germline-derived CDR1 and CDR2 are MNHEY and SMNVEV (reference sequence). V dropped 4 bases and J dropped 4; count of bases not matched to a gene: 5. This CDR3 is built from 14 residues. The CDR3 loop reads CASSSRGQGYEQYF. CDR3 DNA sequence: TGTGCCAGCAGTTCCAGGGGACAGGGTTACGAGCAGTACTTC.

The CDR3 loop reads CASSRSGGNYEQYF. The CDR3 DNA reads TGTGCCAGCAGCCGTAGCGGGGGGAACTACGAGCAGTACTTC. The chain uses TRBV6-2 or TRBV6-3 and TRBJ2-7; TRBD2 aligns across 10 bases. The CDR3 runs to 14 residues. Germline CDR1 MNHEY, CDR2 SVGEGT. The V segment lost 6 bases and the J segment 3 bases; nucleotides outside the gene matches: 5.

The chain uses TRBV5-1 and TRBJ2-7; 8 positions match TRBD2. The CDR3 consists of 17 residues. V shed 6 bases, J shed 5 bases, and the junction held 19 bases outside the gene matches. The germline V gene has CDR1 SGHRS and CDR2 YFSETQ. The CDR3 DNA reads TGCGCCAGCAAAAGGGGCCGGGATAGCGGGGTAATGGACGAGCAGTACTTC. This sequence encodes CASKRGRDSGVMDEQYF. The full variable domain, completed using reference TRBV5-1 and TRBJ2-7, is KAGVTQTPRYLIKTRGQQVTLSCSPISGHRSVSWYQQTPGQGLQFLFEYFSETQRNKGNFPGRFSGRQFSNSRSEMNVSTLELGDSALYLCASKRGRDSGVMDEQYFGPGTRLTVT.

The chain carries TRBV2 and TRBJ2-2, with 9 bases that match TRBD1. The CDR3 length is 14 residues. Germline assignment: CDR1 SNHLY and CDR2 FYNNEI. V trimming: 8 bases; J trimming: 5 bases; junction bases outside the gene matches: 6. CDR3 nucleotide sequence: TGTGCCAGCGCCGGGACAGGGCTTACCGGGGAGCTGTTTTTT. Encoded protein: CASAGTGLTGELFF.

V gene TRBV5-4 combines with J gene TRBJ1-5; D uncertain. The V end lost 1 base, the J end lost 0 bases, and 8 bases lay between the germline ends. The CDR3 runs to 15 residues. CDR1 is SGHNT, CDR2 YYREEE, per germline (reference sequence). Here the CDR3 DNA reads TGTGCCAGCAGCTTGTCGGCAGATAGCAATCAGCCCCAGCATTTT. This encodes CASSLSADSNQPQHF.

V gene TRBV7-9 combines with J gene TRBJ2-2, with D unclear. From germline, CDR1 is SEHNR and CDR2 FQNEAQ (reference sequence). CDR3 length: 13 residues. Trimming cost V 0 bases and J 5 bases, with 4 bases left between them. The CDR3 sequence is CASSLAGTGELFF. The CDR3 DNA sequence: TGTGCCAGCAGCTTAGCCGGGACCGGGGAGCTGTTTTTT.

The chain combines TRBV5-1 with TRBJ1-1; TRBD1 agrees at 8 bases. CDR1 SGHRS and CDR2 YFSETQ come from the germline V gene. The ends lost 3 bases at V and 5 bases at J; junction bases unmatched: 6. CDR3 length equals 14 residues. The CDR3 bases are TGCGCCAGCAGCTATGAGGGACAGGATACTGAAGCTTTCTTT. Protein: CASSYEGQDTEAFF.

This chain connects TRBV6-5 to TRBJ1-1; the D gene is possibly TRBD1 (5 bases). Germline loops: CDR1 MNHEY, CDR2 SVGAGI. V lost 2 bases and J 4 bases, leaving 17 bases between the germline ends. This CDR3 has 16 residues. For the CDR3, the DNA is TGTGCCAGCAGTTACAGTTACGTGGTCGGGGGCACTGAAGCTTTCTTT. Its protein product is CASSYSYVVGGTEAFF.

Here the CDR3 reads CASSLYTVMNTEAFF. The CDR3 nucleotides are TGTGCCAGCAGCTTGTATACAGTCATGAACACTGAAGCTTTCTTT. The chain carries TRBV7-2 and TRBJ1-1, with D unclear. This CDR3 has 15 residues. The V gene's germline CDR1 is SGHTA and CDR2 FQGNSA. V was shortened by 3 bases and J by 0 bases, with 11 bases between the two germline ends.

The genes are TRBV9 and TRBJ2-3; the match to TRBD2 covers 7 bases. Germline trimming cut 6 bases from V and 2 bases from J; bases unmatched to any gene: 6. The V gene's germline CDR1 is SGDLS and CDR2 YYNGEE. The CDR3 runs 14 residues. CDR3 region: CASTGGRATDTQYF. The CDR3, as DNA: TGTGCCAGCACTGGCGGGAGAGCCACAGATACGCAGTATTTT.

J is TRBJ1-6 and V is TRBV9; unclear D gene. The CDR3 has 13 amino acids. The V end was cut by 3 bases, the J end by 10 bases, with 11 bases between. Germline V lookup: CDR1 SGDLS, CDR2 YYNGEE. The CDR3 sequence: CASSAPVRSPLHF. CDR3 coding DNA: TGTGCCAGCAGCGCTCCCGTACGCTCACCCCTCCACTTT.

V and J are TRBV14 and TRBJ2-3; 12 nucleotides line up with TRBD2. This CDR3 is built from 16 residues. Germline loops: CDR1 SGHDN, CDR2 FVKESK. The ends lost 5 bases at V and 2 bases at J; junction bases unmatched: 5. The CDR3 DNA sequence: TGTGCCAGCAGCAAACGACTAGCGGGAGCCACAGATACGCAGTATTTT. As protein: CASSKRLAGATDTQYF.

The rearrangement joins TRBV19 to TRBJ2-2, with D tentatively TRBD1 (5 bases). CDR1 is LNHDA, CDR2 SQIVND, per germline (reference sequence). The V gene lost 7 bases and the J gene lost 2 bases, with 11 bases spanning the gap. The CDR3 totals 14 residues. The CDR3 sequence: CASIARVNTGELFF. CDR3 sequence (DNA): TGTGCCAGTATTGCCAGGGTAAACACCGGGGAGCTGTTTTTT.

CDR3 loop: CASSLAGWNEQFF. For the CDR3, the DNA is TGTGCCAGCAGCTTAGCAGGGTGGAATGAGCAGTTCTTC. This sequence joins TRBV11-2 and TRBJ2-1; maybe TRBD1 (5 bases). Germline V gene data show CDR1 as SGHAT and CDR2 as FQNNGV. V lost 1 base and J lost 7, with 8 bases in between. The CDR3 spans 13 residues.